These 8 T cell receptor beta chains were all obtained from the same sample, sequenced in a study of PD-1 blockade in classical Hodgkin lymphoma. Sequencing was performed with immunoSEQ multiplex PCR; in TCRdb, only in-frame clones are kept and a portion is missing. The data show about 20,000 clones, roughly 89% seen once. Time point of the sample: newly diagnosed, previously untreated cHL patient sample. Out of thawed PBMCs, magnetic negative selection purified CD4+ T cells. Sequencing used CD4+ T cells from blood. The source of these receptors is a human donor with classical Hodgkin lymphoma.

The chain combines TRBV4-3 with TRBJ1-1; TRBD1 might be the D (5 bases). V lost 1 base to trimming and J lost 6 bases, with 9 bases between them. The germline V gene has CDR1 LGHNA and CDR2 YSLEER. The CDR3 is 13 residues long. This CDR3 reads CASSQGGSAEAFF. CDR3 in DNA: TGCGCCAGCAGCCAAGGGGGGTCCGCTGAAGCTTTCTTT.

This clone was seen just once. The V and J genes are TRBV6-5 and TRBJ2-2; D is unclear. V dropped 0 bases and J dropped 4 bases, with 6 bases sitting between them. Germline V gene lookup returns CDR1 MNHEY and CDR2 SVGAGI. This CDR3 spans 14 amino acids. The chain's CDR3 is CASSYSPGTGELFF. CDR3 nucleotides: TGTGCCAGCAGTTACTCTCCTGGCACCGGGGAGCTGTTTTTT.

The chain couples TRBV5-1 to TRBJ2-3; a weak D match, TRBD1 (5 bases). This CDR3 region has 14 residues. Trimming stripped 3 bases from V and 3 bases from J, with 11 bases between. In germline, CDR1 is SGHRS, CDR2 YFSETQ. CDR3 loop: CASSSSPGTDTQYF. The DNA for the CDR3 is TGCGCCAGCAGCTCGTCGCCAGGGACAGATACGCAGTATTTT.

V usage is TRBV27 and J usage is TRBJ2-2; TRBD1 matches at 9 bases. The CDR3 runs 15 residues. V lost 7 bases and J lost 5; bases outside the gene matches: 8. CDR1 and CDR2 from the germline V gene are MNHEY and SMNVEV (reference sequence). CDR3 protein: CASTFRDRATGELFF. The CDR3 DNA follows: TGTGCCAGCACCTTCCGGGACAGGGCTACCGGGGAGCTGTTTTTT.

The chain employs TRBV19 and TRBJ2-2; D gene ambiguous. The CDR3 consists of 14 residues. Trimming removed 7 bases at V and 7 bases at J, with 16 bases between. Germline values: CDR1 LNHDA, CDR2 SQIVND (reference sequence). CDR3 nucleotide sequence: TGTGCCAGTACCAGCTTACGGTCGGGCGGGGAGCTGTTTTTT. This encodes CASTSLRSGGELFF.

The chain couples TRBV7-8 to TRBJ2-7; 10 positions match TRBD1. CDR1 and CDR2 (germline): SGHVS, FQNEAQ. The length of the CDR3 is 13 residues. V trimming: 8 bases; J trimming: 4 bases; junction bases outside the gene matches: 5. The CDR3 here is CASSRDRGYEQYF. DNA of the CDR3: TGTGCCAGCTCTCGGGACAGGGGTTACGAGCAGTACTTC.

The chain has TRBV11-2 and TRBJ2-1, with unresolved D. Trimming removed 1 base from V and 10 bases from J, with 8 bases in between. In germline, CDR1 is SGHAT, CDR2 FQNNGV. This CDR3 spans 12 amino acids. The CDR3 DNA is TGTGCCAGCAGCTTAGCACGGCAGGAGCAGTTCTTC. This encodes CASSLARQEQFF.

The gene calls are TRBV11-2 and TRBJ2-1; a possible D gene is TRBD2 (5 bases). The CDR3 covers 13 residues. Trimming removed 1 base at V and 7 bases at J, with 8 bases between. CDR1 SGHAT and CDR2 FQNNGV come from the germline V gene. The CDR3 nucleotides read TGTGCCAGCAGCTTAGGAGAGGGAAATGAGCAGTTCTTC. It yields the protein CASSLGEGNEQFF. Variable domain in full (rest from reference TRBV11-2 and TRBJ2-1): EAGVAQSPRYKIIEKRQSVAFWCNPISGHATLYWYQQILGQGPKLLIQFQNNGVVDDSQLPKDRFSAERLKGVDSTLKIQPAKLEDSAVYLCASSLGEGNEQFFGPGTRLTVL.